This T cell receptor beta chain was identified during a study of T cells in Graves' hyperthyroidism and ophthalmopathy. Diagnosis rested on symptoms, serum thyroxine and TRAb, thyroid ultrasound, and orbital computed tomography. From RNA transcripts, TCR beta CDR3 regions were amplified. HTBI primers drove first-round RT-PCR of the TCR CDR3. TCRdb redid the calling of the multiplex PCR reads with MiXCR, one entry per CDR3 protein. This sample has some 270,000 distinct CDR3 sequences; roughly 14% occur once, and the top ten carry 6% to 8%. This clonotype is medium-sized in the sample. This TCR derives from a woman in her twenties or thirties with Graves' hyperthyroidism that later progressed to Graves' ophthalmopathy. Sample: blood.

CDR3 region: CASRSGRAVETQYF. Written as DNA, the CDR3 is TGTGCCAGCCGTAGCGGGAGGGCCGTGGAGACCCAGTACTTC. The rearrangement joins TRBV7-2 to TRBJ2-5; the match to TRBD2 covers 11 bases. The CDR3 runs to 14 residues. The V gene's germline CDR1 is SGHTA and CDR2 FQGNSA. V was pared by 8 bases and J by 5 bases, with 7 bases of the junction left unmatched.